The sequence of this T cell receptor beta chain was determined in a study of PD-L1 blockade in urothelial cancer. Across the whole study: Blood was subjected to analysis at 3 weeks (second dose) and 6 weeks following treatment start.

CDR3 length: 13 residues. Germline V lookup: CDR1 MNHNY, CDR2 SVGAGI (reference sequence). Trimming removed 7 bases from V and 3 bases from J, with 11 bases in between. The table lists this clone with a count of one. The method was immunoSEQ multiplex PCR; TCRdb's version includes in-frame clones alone and lacks a portion of them. Of around 66,000 clones in the sample, 80% to 90% were seen once. The time point was: pretreatment peripheral blood. All patients handed over anywhere from 1 to 8 samples, pretreatment and on-treatment. The receptor comes from an older man with urothelial cancer. The chain uses TRBV6-6 and TRBJ2-3, with D possibly being TRBD2 (6 bases). Specimen: PBMCs, collected around atezolizumab (anti-PD-L1) treatment. The CDR3 DNA is TGTGCCAGCATGCGGGATTTAACAGATACGCAGTATTTT. Its translation: CASMRDLTDTQYF.